A selection of T cell receptor beta chains follows, all from one sample in a study of shared clonotypes between healthy human individuals. The table came from immunoSEQ multiplex PCR; TCRdb's copy has only in-frame clones and leaves some out. The sample records about 600,000 clones, 70% to 80% being singletons. The sequencing input was PBMCs. Receptors were obtained from a woman in her forties in good health. Some clones in this sample may be carry-over from other donors' samples. CDR3s include the opening cysteine and the closing phenylalanine or tryptophan. A D gene is named only where the DNA matches it firmly. Clone size is stated in some rows and not others, as once, few, many or a class when expanded.

TRBV5-1	TRBJ2-2	NA	many	TGCGCCAGCAGCTTAAGGACTGGAATGACCGGGGAGCTGTTTTTT	CASSLRTGMTGELFF
TRBV5-1	TRBJ2-3	TRBD2	NA	TGCGCCAGCAGCGAAGGACTAGCGGGAGCCTTAGATACGCAGTATTTT	CASSEGLAGALDTQYF
TRBV27	TRBJ2-3	TRBD2	NA	TGTGCCAGCAGTTTCGGCGGGAGGGCCACAGATACGCAGTATTTT	CASSFGGRATDTQYF
TRBV5-1	TRBJ2-2	TRBD2	few	TGCGCCAGCAGCCCTTCCCCCGGGGGGGACACCGGGGAGCTGTTTTTT	CASSPSPGGDTGELFF
TRBV5-1	TRBJ2-2	TRBD2	once	TGCGCCAGCAGCCCGTCGACTAGCGGCCGCGGGGAGCTGTTTTTT	CASSPSTSGRGELFF
TRBV9	TRBJ2-3	TRBD1	NA	TGTGCCAGCAGCGTAGCTGGACAGGGGGGCACAGATACGCAGTATTTT	CASSVAGQGGTDTQYF
TRBV28	TRBJ2-1	NA	NA	TGTGCCAGCAGATTAGACGGCCCCAATGAGCAGTTCTTC	CASRLDGPNEQFF
TRBV10-3	TRBJ2-6	NA	NA	TGTGCCATCAGTGAGTCGAATCTCTCTGGGGCCAACGTCCTGACTTTC	CAISESNLSGANVLTF
TRBV7-6	TRBJ2-3	NA	NA	TGTGCCAGCAGCTTACGTGGCGGGACGACAGATACGCAGTATTTT	CASSLRGGTTDTQYF
TRBV5-6	TRBJ2-7	TRBD2	NA	TGTGCCAGCAGCGTGGGACTAGCGGGAAGGTTGTCCTACGAGCAGTACTTC	CASSVGLAGRLSYEQYF
TRBV27	TRBJ1-4	TRBD1	NA	TGTGCCAGCAGTTTCGAGGGCAGGGGGCGCCGCGGGGGGATCCCAACTAATGAAAAACTGTTTTTT	CASSFEGRGRRGGIPTNEKLFF
TRBV28	TRBJ1-2	TRBD1	once	TGTGCCAGCAGTTACGGACAGGTTAACTATGGCTACACCTTC	CASSYGQVNYGYTF
TRBV18	TRBJ1-3	TRBD1	NA	TGTGCCAGCTCACCCCCGACAGGGGGAGGAAACACCATATATTTT	CASSPPTGGGNTIYF
TRBV7-6	TRBJ2-7	NA	NA	TGTGCCAGCAGCTTAGTTAGCCCGGGGGAGCAGTACTTC	CASSLVSPGEQYF
TRBV7-9	TRBJ1-1	NA	NA	TGTGCCACCTCGGACATAGTCCTTTCGAACACTGAAGCTTTCTTT	CATSDIVLSNTEAFF
TRBV15	TRBJ1-5	TRBD1	NA	TGTGCCACCAGCCCAGGGGGCAACAATCAGCCCCAGCATTTT	CATSPGGNNQPQHF
TRBV28	TRBJ1-5	TRBD1	NA	TGTGCCAGCTCAACTTGGACAGGTCTCGCGGCCCAGCATTTT	CASSTWTGLAAQHF
TRBV2	TRBJ1-3	NA	once	TGTGCCAGCAGGACCGGGGGGTTATACACCATATATTTT	CASRTGGLYTIYF
TRBV5-1	TRBJ2-7	TRBD2	NA	TGCGCCAGCAGCCAGGGACTAGCGGGAGCGACCTACGAGCAGTACTTC	CASSQGLAGATYEQYF
TRBV7-9	TRBJ2-7	NA	NA	TGTGCCAGCAGCCCTTCAGGCGGGGTTTCTAGGGATCAGTACTTC	CASSPSGGVSRDQYF
TRBV6-1	TRBJ2-6	NA	few	TGTGCCAGCAGTGAATCTGGGGCCAACGTCCTGACTTTC	CASSESGANVLTF
TRBV5-1	TRBJ1-1	NA	NA	TGCGCCAGCAGCTTGGGGACTAGTGGAACTGAAGCTTTCTTT	CASSLGTSGTEAFF
TRBV28	TRBJ1-1	NA	NA	TGTGCCAGCAGTTTGGGCGGGGGCGCCGGCACTGAAGCTTTCTTT	CASSLGGGAGTEAFF
TRBV5-4	TRBJ2-7	NA	once	TGTGCCAGCAGCTTGTCAGGCTACGAGCAGTACTTC	CASSLSGYEQYF
TRBV2	TRBJ1-5	TRBD1	NA	TGTGCCAGCAGCAGACAGGGACCGTATAGCAATCAGCCCCAGCATTTT	CASSRQGPYSNQPQHF